A single sample is the source of the 30 T cell receptor beta chains below, sequenced in a study of blood T cell repertoires in COVID-19. Data came from immunoSEQ multiplex PCR; TCRdb stores just in-frame clones and leaves some out. The sample yields about 120,000 clones, over 60% seen once. Sequencing was performed on peripheral blood. The receptors were gathered from a woman of 80 years or more with acute or convalescent COVID-19.

The chain joins TRBV7-8 to TRBJ1-6, with 8 nucleotides matching TRBD1. Germline-derived CDR1 and CDR2 are SGHVS and FQNEAQ. V lost 4 bases and J lost 10; bases outside the gene matches: 9. The CDR3 totals 15 residues. This CDR3 reads CASSSRAGGDSPLHF. CDR3 DNA sequence: TGTGCCAGCAGCTCCCGGGCAGGGGGCGACTCACCCCTCCACTTT.

This sequence joins TRBV15 and TRBJ2-2; no clear D gene. The CDR3 runs 13 residues. Germline CDR1 LNHNV, CDR2 YYDKDF (reference sequence). V shed 5 bases and J shed 2 bases, with 6 bases lying between them. The CDR3 DNA sequence: TGTGCCACCAGCGGGCCAAACACCGGGGAGCTGTTTTTT. This sequence encodes CATSGPNTGELFF.

The chain is built from TRBV14 and TRBJ2-1; 7 nucleotides line up with TRBD2. After removal of 4 bases from V and 2 bases from J, the junction contained 5 bases not matched to a gene. CDR3 length: 15 amino acids. Per the germline V gene, CDR1 is SGHDN and CDR2 is FVKESK. In nucleotides, the CDR3 is TGTGCCAGCAGCCCCCGGACTAGTCCCTACAATGAGCAGTTCTTC. This encodes CASSPRTSPYNEQFF.

The J gene is TRBJ2-1, the V gene TRBV5-1, with 7 positions matching TRBD1. CDR3 length: 15 amino acids. Looked up from germline, CDR1 is SGHRS and CDR2 is YFSETQ. J was trimmed by 0 bases and V by 5 bases; bases with no gene match: 5. The CDR3 spells CASRSTGASYNEQFF. The CDR3, as DNA: TGCGCCAGCAGATCCACAGGGGCCTCCTACAATGAGCAGTTCTTC.

V and J are TRBV11-2 and TRBJ1-6; 9 bases match TRBD1. CDR1 and CDR2 (germline): SGHAT, FQNNGV. The CDR3 has 15 amino acids. The trim removed 4 bases at V and 10 bases at J, leaving 8 bases unmatched. The CDR3 DNA is TGTGCCAGCAGCTCACTACAGGGGGCTAGCTCACCCCTCCACTTT. It yields the protein CASSSLQGASSPLHF.

This chain connects TRBV4-2 to TRBJ1-3; tentatively, D is TRBD1 (6 bases). Per the germline V gene, CDR1 is LGHNA and CDR2 is YNFKEQ. CDR3 length: 16 residues. Trimming shortened V by 0 bases and J by 0 bases, and 9 bases separated the two germline ends. CDR3 bases: TGTGCCAGCAGCCAAGAACAGGGTGGCTCTGGAAACACCATATATTTT. This encodes CASSQEQGGSGNTIYF.

This clone was detected only once. V usage is TRBV30 and J usage is TRBJ2-7; weak D call: TRBD2 (5 bases). CDR1 and CDR2 (germline): GTSNPN, SVGIG (reference sequence). Between the trimmed V and J ends, which lost 8 bases and 6 bases, there was a span of 20 bases. CDR3 length: 13 amino acids. The CDR3 sequence: CAESSSGLGEQYF. In DNA form, the CDR3 reads TGTGCCGAGTCCTCCTCGGGATTAGGCGAGCAGTACTTC.

This rearrangement joins TRBV5-4 to TRBJ2-7; TRBD2 agrees at 8 bases. J lost 6 bases, V lost 3 bases, and 5 bases had no gene match. The germline gives CDR1 SGHNT, CDR2 YYREEE (reference sequence). This CDR3 comprises 13 residues. CDR3 nucleotide sequence: TGTGCCAGCAGCTACCGGGGGGGTGGCGAGCAGTACTTC. Translation: CASSYRGGGEQYF.

This chain links TRBV6-5 with TRBJ1-5; TRBD1 matches at 8 bases. V lost 6 bases and J lost 7; bases outside the gene matches: 8. The V gene's germline CDR1 is MNHEY and CDR2 SVGAGI. The CDR3 covers 14 residues. The CDR3 is CASSPTGVYQPQHF. The CDR3 DNA sequence: TGTGCCAGCAGCCCGACAGGGGTATACCAGCCCCAGCATTTT.

This clone was counted between two and nine times. CDR3 sequence reads: CASTPRGHYGYTF. DNA for the CDR3: TGTGCCAGCACCCCAAGAGGGCACTATGGCTACACCTTC. The rearrangement links TRBV7-9 to TRBJ1-2; D remains ambiguous. The V gene lost 7 bases and the J gene lost 3 bases, with 12 bases spanning the gap. The CDR3 contains 13 residues. Looked up from germline, CDR1 is SEHNR and CDR2 is FQNEAQ (reference sequence).

This clone was observed a handful of times. The genes are TRBV7-9 and TRBJ1-2; 7 bases line up with TRBD1. Germline values: CDR1 SEHNR, CDR2 FQNEAQ (reference sequence). The CDR3 is 14 amino acids. The J segment lost 4 bases and the V segment lost 5 bases, leaving 7 bases of the junction unmatched. The CDR3 DNA sequence: TGTGCCAGCAGCCAACAGGGGTTTAGCTATGGCTACACCTTC. It translates to CASSQQGFSYGYTF.

DNA for the CDR3: TGTGCCAGCAGCCCCGAGATTGGTGGAAACACCATATATTTT. Translated: CASSPEIGGNTIYF. The chain recombines TRBV7-9 with TRBJ1-3; no firm D call. Trimming removed 5 bases from V and 3 bases from J, with 11 bases in between. Per germline, CDR1 SEHNR and CDR2 FQNEAQ (reference sequence). CDR3 length: 14 residues.

The chain has TRBV19 and TRBJ2-5, with D perhaps matching TRBD2 (6 bases). The CDR3 loop spans 16 amino acids. Germline CDR1 and CDR2: LNHDA and SQIVND (reference sequence). Trimming removed 5 bases from V and 7 bases from J, with 23 bases in between. The CDR3 region is CASSPRPTSSQGTQYF. DNA of the CDR3: TGTGCCAGTAGTCCGCGTCCGACTAGTTCCCAGGGGACCCAGTACTTC.

The rearrangement uses TRBV7-2 and TRBJ1-1; TRBD1 might be the D (6 bases). V was pared by 3 bases and J by 0 bases, with 14 bases between. Germline CDR1 and CDR2: SGHTA and FQGNSA. The length of the CDR3 is 16 residues. DNA for the CDR3: TGTGCCAGCAGCTTCGGGGGGCCAGGGCTGAACACTGAAGCTTTCTTT. Translation gives CASSFGGPGLNTEAFF.

The rearrangement links TRBV28 to TRBJ1-5, with D hard to call. Germline CDR1 is MDHEN and CDR2 is SYDVKM. Trimming cost V 2 bases and J 5 bases, with 7 bases left between them. This CDR3 is 13 amino acids long. CDR3 in DNA: TGTGCCAGCAGTTTAGAGTCACATCAGCCCCAGCATTTT. Translated: CASSLESHQPQHF.

V is TRBV27 and J is TRBJ1-1; D possibly corresponds to TRBD1 (6 bases). The germline CDR1 and CDR2 sequences are MNHEY and SMNVEV (reference sequence). V gave up 2 bases and J gave up 5 bases, with 15 bases separating them. This CDR3 has 15 residues. The CDR3 region has the DNA TGTGCCAGCAGTTTAGACAGGTTCGCGAGGACTGAAGCTTTCTTT. It codes for CASSLDRFARTEAFF.

This chain uses TRBV19 with TRBJ1-2; 7 bases align to TRBD1. The CDR3 loop spans 16 amino acids. With 2 bases clipped from V and 0 bases from J, the junction kept 6 bases outside the gene matches. CDR1 and CDR2 (germline): LNHDA, SQIVND (reference sequence). CDR3 protein: CASSISGTVANYGYTF. The CDR3 nucleotides are TGTGCCAGTAGTATATCCGGGACAGTCGCTAACTATGGCTACACCTTC.

The J gene is TRBJ1-1, the V gene TRBV7-2, with D perhaps TRBD1 (6 bases). With 2 bases removed from V and 7 bases from J, the gap between germline ends came to 11 bases. The CDR3 covers 13 residues. Germline values: CDR1 SGHTA, CDR2 FQGNSA. As DNA, the CDR3 is TGTGCCAGCAGCTTAACTCTCAGGGGTGAAGCTTTCTTT. Protein product: CASSLTLRGEAFF.

The rearrangement joins TRBV6-5 to TRBJ1-1, with 9 bases identical to TRBD1. The germline V gene has CDR1 MNHEY and CDR2 SVGAGI. Trimming took 6 bases from V and 0 from J; bases not matched to a gene: 5. This CDR3 is 15 amino acids long. The CDR3 protein is CASRGTGMMNTEAFF. CDR3 bases: TGTGCCAGCAGGGGGACAGGGATGATGAACACTGAAGCTTTCTTT.

J is TRBJ1-1 and V is TRBV30; D is unclear. CDR1 is GTSNPN and CDR2 is SVGIG in the germline V gene (reference sequence). V was clipped by 0 bases and J by 7 bases, with 12 bases between them. The length of the CDR3 is 13 residues. The CDR3: CAWSVRVSFEAFF. The CDR3 DNA sequence: TGTGCCTGGAGTGTACGGGTCTCTTTTGAAGCTTTCTTT.

The rearrangement links TRBV10-3 to TRBJ1-3; perhaps TRBD1 as D (5 bases). The germline CDR1 and CDR2 sequences are ENHRY and SYGVKD. The CDR3 has 17 amino acids. Trimming left V 0 bases short and J 2 bases short, with 14 bases between. The DNA of the CDR3 is TGTGCCATCAGTGAGTCGGGCAGGGTTCTCCCTGGAAACACCATATATTTT. Amino acid sequence: CAISESGRVLPGNTIYF.

This sequence joins TRBV29-1 and TRBJ1-4; D gene uncertain. The germline V gene has CDR1 SQVTM and CDR2 ANQGSEA. V lost 6 bases and J 0 bases, leaving 11 bases between the germline ends. The length of the CDR3 is 14 residues. The CDR3 region is CSVADAATNEKLFF. CDR3 sequence (DNA): TGCAGCGTGGCTGATGCTGCAACTAATGAAAAACTGTTTTTT.

J is TRBJ1-1 and V is TRBV27; TRBD1 agrees at 10 bases. After removal of 6 bases from V and 7 bases from J, the junction contained 20 bases not matched to a gene. Germline V gene sequence: CDR1 MNHEY, CDR2 SMNVEV (reference sequence). This CDR3 spans 18 amino acids. The CDR3 is CASSPVAGTGAIRGEAFF. DNA for the CDR3: TGTGCCAGCAGCCCAGTAGCGGGGACAGGGGCGATTCGGGGTGAAGCTTTCTTT.

This clone has a handful of counts. The gene calls are TRBV6-6 and TRBJ1-5; maybe TRBD1 (6 bases). Germline V gene data show CDR1 as MNHNY and CDR2 as SVGAGI (reference sequence). The V gene lost 6 bases and the J gene lost 3 bases, with 9 bases spanning the gap. CDR3 length equals 13 residues. The CDR3 DNA reads as TGTGCCAGCAGCACAGGGCCCAATCAGCCCCAGCATTTT. It encodes CASSTGPNQPQHF.

This chain uses TRBV6-2 or TRBV6-3 with TRBJ1-5, with D maybe TRBD1 (5 bases). The CDR3 extends over 14 amino acids. Trimming took off 4 bases at V and 2 bases at J, with 9 bases between the two ends. The germline CDR1 and CDR2 sequences are MNHEY and SVGEGT. CDR3 protein: CASSSPQGNQPQHF. For the CDR3, the DNA is TGTGCCAGCAGTTCCCCACAGGGCAATCAGCCCCAGCATTTT.

This clone has just a few counts. J is TRBJ1-4 and V is TRBV2, with D possibly TRBD1 on 6 matching bases. The CDR3 is 15 residues long. The germline gives CDR1 SNHLY, CDR2 FYNNEI. V lost 6 bases and J 5 bases, leaving 16 bases between the germline ends. The CDR3 DNA follows: TGTGCCAGCAGATTACAGGGCTTTGGGAATGAAAAACTGTTTTTT. It encodes CASRLQGFGNEKLFF.

This clone was observed a handful of times. This sequence joins TRBV28 and TRBJ2-7; 8 bases agree with TRBD1. The ends lost 3 bases at V and 3 bases at J; junction bases unmatched: 4. CDR3 length: 14 residues. CDR1 is MDHEN, CDR2 SYDVKM, per germline. CDR3 amino acids: CASSFVGQGYEQYF. The CDR3 DNA is TGTGCCAGCAGTTTCGTTGGACAGGGCTACGAGCAGTACTTC.

The chain combines TRBV24-1 with TRBJ2-1, with TRBD1 as a possible D gene (8 bases). Deletions cut 3 bases from V and 2 bases from J, with 16 bases between. Germline V gene lookup returns CDR1 KGHDR and CDR2 SFDVKD. The CDR3 length is 17 residues. CDR3 sequence: CATSDGRTGRAYNEQFF. As DNA, the CDR3 is TGTGCCACCAGTGATGGACGGACAGGGAGGGCCTACAATGAGCAGTTCTTC.

The CDR3 nucleotides read TGTGCCAGCAGCCAAGATCCCGTTGAGGATCTGTACTTC. Amino acids: CASSQDPVEDLYF. This rearrangement joins TRBV4-2 to TRBJ2-7; no firm D call. V shed 0 bases and J shed 12 bases, with 15 bases lying between them. The CDR3 runs to 13 residues. Germline V gives CDR1 LGHNA, CDR2 YNFKEQ.

The chain has TRBV7-2 and TRBJ2-3; D is possibly TRBD2 (7 bases). Trimming shortened V by 0 bases and J by 0 bases, and 10 bases separated the two germline ends. This CDR3 contains 16 residues. Per the germline V gene, CDR1 is SGHTA and CDR2 is FQGNSA. CDR3 in amino acids: CASSLARGGSTDTQYF. The CDR3 DNA reads as TGTGCCAGCAGCTTAGCGAGGGGGGGGAGCACAGATACGCAGTATTTT.